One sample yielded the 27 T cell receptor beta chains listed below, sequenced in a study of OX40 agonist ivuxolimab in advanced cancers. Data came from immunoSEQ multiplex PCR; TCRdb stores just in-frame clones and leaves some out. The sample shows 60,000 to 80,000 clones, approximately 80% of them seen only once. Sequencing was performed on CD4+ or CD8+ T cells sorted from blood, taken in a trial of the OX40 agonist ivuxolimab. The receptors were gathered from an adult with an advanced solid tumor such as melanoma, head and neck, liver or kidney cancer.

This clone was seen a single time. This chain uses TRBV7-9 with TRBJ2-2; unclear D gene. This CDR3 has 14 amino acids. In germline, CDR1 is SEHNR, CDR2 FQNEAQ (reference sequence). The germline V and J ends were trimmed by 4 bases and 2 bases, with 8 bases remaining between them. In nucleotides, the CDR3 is TGTGCCAGCAGCTCGACAAGAAACACCGGGGAGCTGTTTTTT. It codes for CASSSTRNTGELFF. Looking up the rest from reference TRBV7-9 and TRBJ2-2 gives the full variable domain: DTGVSQNPRHKITKRGQNVTFRCDPISEHNRLYWYRQTLGQGPEFLTYFQNEAQLEKSRLLSDRFSAERPKGSFSTLEIQRTEQGDSAMYLCASSSTRNTGELFFGEGSRLTVL.

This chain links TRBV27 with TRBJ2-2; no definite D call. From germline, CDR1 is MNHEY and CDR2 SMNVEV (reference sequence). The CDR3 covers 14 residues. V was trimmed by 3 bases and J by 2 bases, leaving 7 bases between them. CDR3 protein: CASSLNPNTGELFF. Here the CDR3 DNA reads TGTGCCAGCAGTTTGAATCCAAACACCGGGGAGCTGTTTTTT.

In DNA, the CDR3 is TGTGCCAGCAGCTTGAAGGGGAGGGAGACCCAGTACTTC. Encoded protein: CASSLKGRETQYF. The chain combines TRBV5-4 with TRBJ2-5; TRBD2 is a possible D gene (6 bases). This CDR3 is 13 amino acids long. Trimming removed 1 base from V and 5 bases from J, with 9 bases in between. Germline CDR1 and CDR2: SGHNT and YYREEE (reference sequence).

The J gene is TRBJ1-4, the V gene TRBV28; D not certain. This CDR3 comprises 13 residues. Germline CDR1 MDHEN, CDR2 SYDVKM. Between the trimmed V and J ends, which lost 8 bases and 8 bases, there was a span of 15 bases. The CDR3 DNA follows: TGTGCCAGCTTACAATCGATTTACGAAAAACTGTTTTTT. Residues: CASLQSIYEKLFF. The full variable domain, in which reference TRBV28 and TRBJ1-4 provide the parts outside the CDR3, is DVKVTQSSRYLVKRTGEKVFLECVQDMDHENMFWYRQDPGLGLRLIYFSYDVKMKEKGDIPEGYSVSREKKERFSLILESASTNQTSMYLCASLQSIYEKLFFGSGTQLSVL.

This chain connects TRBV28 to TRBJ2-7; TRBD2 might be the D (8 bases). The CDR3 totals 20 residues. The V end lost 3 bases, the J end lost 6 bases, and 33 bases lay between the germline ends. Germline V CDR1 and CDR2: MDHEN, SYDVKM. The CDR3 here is CASSFGTAPKTGTRSFEQYF. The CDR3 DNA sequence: TGTGCCAGCAGTTTCGGGACAGCCCCTAAGACAGGGACTAGAAGCTTCGAGCAGTACTTC.

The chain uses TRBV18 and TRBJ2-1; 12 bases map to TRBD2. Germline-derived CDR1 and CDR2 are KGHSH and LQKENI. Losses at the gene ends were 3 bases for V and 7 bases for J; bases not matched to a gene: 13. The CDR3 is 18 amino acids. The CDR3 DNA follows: TGTGCCAGCTCACCCATGGCTAGCGGGGGGGCAACGGGTAATGAGCAGTTCTTC. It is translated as CASSPMASGGATGNEQFF.

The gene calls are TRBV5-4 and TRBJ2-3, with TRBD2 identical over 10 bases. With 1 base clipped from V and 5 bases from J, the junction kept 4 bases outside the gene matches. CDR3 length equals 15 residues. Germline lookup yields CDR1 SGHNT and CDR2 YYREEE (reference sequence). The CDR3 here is CASSLFLAGVDTQYF. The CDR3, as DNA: TGTGCCAGCAGCTTGTTCCTAGCGGGAGTAGATACGCAGTATTTT.

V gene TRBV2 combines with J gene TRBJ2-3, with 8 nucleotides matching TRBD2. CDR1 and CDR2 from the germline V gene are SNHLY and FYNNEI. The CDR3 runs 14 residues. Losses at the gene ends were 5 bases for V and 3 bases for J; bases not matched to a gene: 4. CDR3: CASSHPGGTDTQYF. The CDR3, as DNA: TGTGCCAGCAGTCACCCGGGGGGGACAGATACGCAGTATTTT.

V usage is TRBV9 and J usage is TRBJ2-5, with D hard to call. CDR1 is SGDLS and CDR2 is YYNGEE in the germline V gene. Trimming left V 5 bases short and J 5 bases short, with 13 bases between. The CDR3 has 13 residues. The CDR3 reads CASSIYGRETQYF. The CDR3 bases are TGTGCCAGCAGTATATATGGGCGGGAGACCCAGTACTTC.

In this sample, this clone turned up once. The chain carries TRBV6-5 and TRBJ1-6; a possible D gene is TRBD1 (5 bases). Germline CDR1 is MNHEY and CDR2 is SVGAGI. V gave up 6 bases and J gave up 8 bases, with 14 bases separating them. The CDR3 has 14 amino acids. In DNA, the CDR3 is TGTGCCAGCAGGCCCCGGGACTACTATTCACCCCTCCACTTT. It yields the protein CASRPRDYYSPLHF.

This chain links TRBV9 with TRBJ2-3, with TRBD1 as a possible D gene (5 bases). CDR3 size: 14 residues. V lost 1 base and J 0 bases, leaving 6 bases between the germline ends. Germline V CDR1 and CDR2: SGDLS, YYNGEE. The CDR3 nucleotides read TGTGCCAGCAGCGTAAAGGGGAGCACAGATACGCAGTATTTT. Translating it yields CASSVKGSTDTQYF.

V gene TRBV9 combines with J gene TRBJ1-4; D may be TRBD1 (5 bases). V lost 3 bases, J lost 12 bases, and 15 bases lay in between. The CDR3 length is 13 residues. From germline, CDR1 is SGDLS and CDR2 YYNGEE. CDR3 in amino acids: CASSERSGGELFF. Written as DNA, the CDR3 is TGTGCCAGCAGCGAGAGATCCGGGGGGGAACTGTTTTTT.

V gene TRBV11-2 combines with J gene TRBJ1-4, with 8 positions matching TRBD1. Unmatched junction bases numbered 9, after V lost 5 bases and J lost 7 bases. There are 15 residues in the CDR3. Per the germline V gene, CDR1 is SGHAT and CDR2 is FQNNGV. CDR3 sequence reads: CASSPAQGVGEKLFF. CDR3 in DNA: TGTGCCAGCAGCCCGGCACAGGGGGTGGGTGAAAAACTGTTTTTT.

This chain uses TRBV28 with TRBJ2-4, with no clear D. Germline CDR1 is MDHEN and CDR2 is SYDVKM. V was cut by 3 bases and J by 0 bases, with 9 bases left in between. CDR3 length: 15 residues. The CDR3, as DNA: TGTGCCAGCAGTTTTCGGAAACTAGCCAAAAACATTCAGTACTTC. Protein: CASSFRKLAKNIQYF.

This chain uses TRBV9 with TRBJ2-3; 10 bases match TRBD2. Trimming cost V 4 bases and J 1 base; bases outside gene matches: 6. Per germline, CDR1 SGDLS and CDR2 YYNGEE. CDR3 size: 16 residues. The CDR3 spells CASSPSGTSGTDTQYF. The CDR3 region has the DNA TGTGCCAGCAGCCCATCCGGGACTAGCGGCACAGATACGCAGTATTTT.

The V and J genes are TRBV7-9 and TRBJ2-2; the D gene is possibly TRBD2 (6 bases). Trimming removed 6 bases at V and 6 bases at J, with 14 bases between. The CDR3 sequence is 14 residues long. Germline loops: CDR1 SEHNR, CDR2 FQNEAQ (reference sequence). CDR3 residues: CASSQTRLAGELFF. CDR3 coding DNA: TGTGCCAGCAGTCAAACCAGACTAGCCGGGGAGCTGTTTTTT.

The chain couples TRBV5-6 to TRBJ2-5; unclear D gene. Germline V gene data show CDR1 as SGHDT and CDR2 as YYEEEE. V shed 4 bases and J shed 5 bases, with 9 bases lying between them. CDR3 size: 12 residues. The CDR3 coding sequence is TGTGCCAGCAGCCTCTCCCGGGAGACCCAGTACTTC. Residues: CASSLSRETQYF.

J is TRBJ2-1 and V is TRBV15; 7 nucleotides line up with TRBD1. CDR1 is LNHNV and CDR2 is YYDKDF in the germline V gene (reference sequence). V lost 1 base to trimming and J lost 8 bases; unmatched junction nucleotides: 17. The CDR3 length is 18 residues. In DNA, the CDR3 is TGTGCCACCAGCAGAGTCCCGCCCCGGGACAGAATAGAATATGAGCAGTTCTTC. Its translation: CATSRVPPRDRIEYEQFF.

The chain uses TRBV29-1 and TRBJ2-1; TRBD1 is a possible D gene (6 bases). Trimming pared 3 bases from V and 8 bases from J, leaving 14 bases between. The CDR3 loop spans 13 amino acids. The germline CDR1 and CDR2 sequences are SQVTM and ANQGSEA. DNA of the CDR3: TGCAGCGTTGATGTGGGACATACCTATGAGCAGTTCTTC. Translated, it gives CSVDVGHTYEQFF.

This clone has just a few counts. The CDR3 nucleotides read TGCGCCAGCAGTGCAACCAGGAACACTGAAGCTTTCTTT. Its protein product is CASSATRNTEAFF. The J gene is TRBJ1-1, the V gene TRBV10-1, with unresolved D. Looked up from germline, CDR1 is WNHNN and CDR2 is SYGVQD (reference sequence). The ends were cut back, 4 bases at V and 1 base at J, with 7 bases in the middle. The CDR3 sequence is 13 residues long.

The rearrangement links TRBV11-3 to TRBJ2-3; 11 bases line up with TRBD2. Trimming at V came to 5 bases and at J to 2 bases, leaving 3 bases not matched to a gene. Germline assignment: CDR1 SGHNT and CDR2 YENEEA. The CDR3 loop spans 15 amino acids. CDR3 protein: CASSQGLAATDTQYF. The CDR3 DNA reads TGTGCCAGCAGCCAGGGACTAGCGGCCACAGATACGCAGTATTTT.

The DNA of the CDR3 is TGTGCCAGCAGAAGGGAGAGCGGGACTTACGAGCAGTACTTC. Its protein product is CASRRESGTYEQYF. The gene calls are TRBV7-9 and TRBJ2-7; 7 bases match TRBD2. The CDR3 is 14 amino acids. The germline V gene has CDR1 SEHNR and CDR2 FQNEAQ (reference sequence). V lost 6 bases and J lost 4; bases outside the gene matches: 9.

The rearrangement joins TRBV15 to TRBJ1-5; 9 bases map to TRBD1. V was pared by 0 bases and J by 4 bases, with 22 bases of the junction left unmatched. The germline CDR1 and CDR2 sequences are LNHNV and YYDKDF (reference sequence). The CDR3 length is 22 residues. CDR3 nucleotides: TGTGCCACCAGCAGAGATCGCCCCCTCTGGGGCCGGGGACAGGGACGGAATCAGCCCCAGCATTTT. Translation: CATSRDRPLWGRGQGRNQPQHF.

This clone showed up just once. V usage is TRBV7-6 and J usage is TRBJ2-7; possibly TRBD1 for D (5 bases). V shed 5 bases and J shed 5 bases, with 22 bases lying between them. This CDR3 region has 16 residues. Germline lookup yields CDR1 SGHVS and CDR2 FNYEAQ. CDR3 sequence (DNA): TGTGCCAGCAGCCCCTCCCGGGCAGGGTCTCGCAACGAGCAGTACTTC. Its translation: CASSPSRAGSRNEQYF.

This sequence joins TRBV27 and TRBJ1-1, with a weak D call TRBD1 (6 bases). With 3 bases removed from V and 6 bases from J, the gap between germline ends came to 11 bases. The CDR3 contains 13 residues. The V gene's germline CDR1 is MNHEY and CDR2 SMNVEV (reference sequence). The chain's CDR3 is CASSFRGGPEAFF. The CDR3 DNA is TGTGCCAGCAGTTTTCGGGGGGGCCCTGAAGCTTTCTTT.

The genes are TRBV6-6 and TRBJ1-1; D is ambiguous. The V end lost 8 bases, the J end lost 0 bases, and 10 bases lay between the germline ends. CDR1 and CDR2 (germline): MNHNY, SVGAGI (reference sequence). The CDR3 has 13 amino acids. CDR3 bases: TGTGCCAGCCTCGACCCGCTGAACACTGAAGCTTTCTTT. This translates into CASLDPLNTEAFF.

Written as DNA, the CDR3 is TGTGCCAGCAGCGCAGGACAAGGGAACTATGGCTACACCTTC. Protein: CASSAGQGNYGYTF. This chain links TRBV9 with TRBJ1-2; D may be TRBD1 (5 bases). This CDR3 spans 14 amino acids. V was cut by 3 bases and J by 2 bases, with 11 bases left in between. CDR1 and CDR2 (germline): SGDLS, YYNGEE.